Listed below are T cell receptor beta chains from one sample, sequenced in a study of T cell changes during pregnancy in multiple sclerosis. The assay was immunoSEQ multiplex PCR, and TCRdb's table has in-frame clones only and misses some. Here the sample spans tens of thousands of clones, roughly 90% being singletons. Material: CD4+ T cells from peripheral blood mononuclear cells, obtained after pregnancy. Receptor source: a female donor with multiple sclerosis, enrolled in a pregnancy study. The CDR3 runs from the conserved cysteine through the conserved F or W. The D gene is left open where the match is weak. Clone size is given for some rows only: seen once, a few or many times, or a class if the clone is expanded.

>TRBJ2-3|TRBV28|NA|TRBD1
CASSFSGQGSDTQYF
TGTGCCAGCAGTTTCAGCGGACAGGGGTCCGATACGCAGTATTTT
>TRBJ2-7|TRBV4-1|NA|TRBD2
CASSPEASGPREQYF
TGCGCCAGCAGTCCTGAGGCTAGCGGGCCTAGGGAGCAGTACTTC
>TRBJ2-7|TRBV5-5|NA|TRBD1
CASRGDSSYEQYF
TGTGCCAGCAGGGGGGACAGCTCCTACGAGCAGTACTTC
>TRBJ2-5|TRBV6-5|NA|TRBD1
CASSYVGTGGGETQYF
TGTGCCAGCAGTTACGTGGGGACAGGGGGCGGGGAGACCCAGTACTTC
>TRBJ1-5|TRBV28|NA|NA
CASKQGSNQPQHF
TGTGCCAGCAAGCAGGGGAGCAATCAGCCCCAGCATTTT
>TRBJ1-3|TRBV7-2|NA|NA
CASSLGLAIFSGNTIYF
TGTGCCAGCAGCTTAGGTTTAGCCATCTTCTCTGGAAACACCATATATTTT
>TRBJ2-7|TRBV9|NA|NA
CASSADLLSYEQYF
TGTGCCAGCAGCGCCGACTTGCTCTCCTACGAGCAGTACTTC
>TRBJ1-5|TRBV27|NA|NA
CASSLGQNSPQHF
TGTGCCAGCAGTTTAGGACAGAATTCCCCCCAGCATTTT
>TRBJ2-7|TRBV6-4|NA|NA
CAGLATAEPYEQYF
TGTGCCGGGCTAGCGACAGCGGAGCCTTACGAGCAGTACTTC
>TRBJ1-2|TRBV6-5|NA|TRBD1
CASSYSSQGEHGYTF
TGTGCCAGCAGTTACTCGAGCCAGGGGGAGCATGGCTACACCTTC
>TRBJ2-2|TRBV5-6|NA|NA
CASSGLQATGELFF
TGTGCCAGCAGCGGATTACAGGCCACCGGGGAGCTGTTTTTT
>TRBJ2-7|TRBV6-6|once|NA
CASSSVRDEQYF
TGTGCCAGCAGTTCCGTCAGGGACGAGCAGTACTTC
>TRBJ2-1|TRBV5-4|once|TRBD2
CASRSGTSGNEQFF
TGTGCCAGCAGGTCCGGGACTAGCGGGAATGAGCAGTTCTTC
>TRBJ2-1|TRBV5-4|NA|NA
CASSLAGSLGYEQFF
TGTGCCAGCAGCTTGGCCGGTTCCCTAGGCTATGAGCAGTTCTTC
>TRBJ2-7|TRBV4-2|NA|NA
CASSQETTGIPYEQYF
TGTGCCAGCAGCCAAGAAACTACAGGGATACCCTACGAGCAGTACTTC
>TRBJ2-3|TRBV11-3|NA|NA
CASSLVGGSTDTQYF
TGTGCCAGCAGCTTAGTGGGCGGGAGCACAGATACGCAGTATTTT
>TRBJ2-3|TRBV7-8|NA|NA
CASSSLAGDTQYF
TGTGCCAGCAGCTCTCTAGCTGGAGATACGCAGTATTTT
>TRBJ2-6|TRBV9|NA|TRBD2
CASSVGTSVSSGANVLTF
TGTGCCAGCAGCGTAGGGACTAGCGTTTCCTCTGGGGCCAACGTCCTGACTTTC
>TRBJ2-1|TRBV15|NA|NA
CATSRGQVHEQFF
TGTGCCACCAGCAGAGGACAGGTCCATGAGCAGTTCTTC
>TRBJ2-5|TRBV5-1|NA|TRBD2
CASSLQGTSGSETQYF
TGCGCCAGCAGCTTACAAGGGACTAGCGGGAGTGAGACCCAGTACTTC
>TRBJ1-2|TRBV28|few|NA
CASSGGWGYGYTF
TGTGCCAGCAGTGGCGGGTGGGGTTATGGCTACACCTTC
>TRBJ2-3|TRBV7-2|NA|TRBD2
CASTPPGGRALTQYF
TGTGCCAGCACCCCCCCGGGGGGGCGGGCGCTTACGCAGTATTTT
>TRBJ2-7|TRBV7-2|NA|TRBD1
CASSAQGQGVSEQYF
TGTGCCAGCAGCGCCCAGGGACAGGGGGTCTCCGAGCAGTACTTC
>TRBJ2-3|TRBV7-9|NA|TRBD2
CASSFLAVADTQYF
TGTGCCAGCAGCTTTCTAGCGGTGGCAGATACGCAGTATTTT
>TRBJ1-2|TRBV18|NA|NA
CASSRQGRLDYGYTF
TGTGCCAGCTCACGACAAGGAAGGTTAGACTATGGCTACACCTTC
>TRBJ2-7|TRBV9|NA|NA
CASSVVQSGGEQYF
TGTGCCAGCAGCGTAGTCCAGTCTGGGGGGGAGCAGTACTTC
>TRBJ2-2|TRBV9|NA|TRBD2
CASSPRWLAVRSTGELFF
TGTGCCAGCAGCCCCAGGTGGCTAGCGGTAAGAAGCACCGGGGAGCTGTTTTTT
>TRBJ1-2|TRBV7-9|NA|NA
CASSPEGGADGYTF
TGTGCCAGCAGCCCCGAGGGGGGGGCAGATGGCTACACCTTC
>TRBJ2-7|TRBV30|NA|TRBD2
CAWSALTSGRFIEQYF
TGTGCCTGGAGTGCCCTTACTAGCGGGAGGTTCATCGAGCAGTACTTC
>TRBJ1-1|TRBV5-1|NA|NA
CASSFLPGNTEAFF
TGCGCCAGCAGCTTCCTCCCGGGGAACACTGAAGCTTTCTTT
>TRBJ2-3|TRBV18|NA|NA
CASSSDGGGTDTQYF
TGTGCCAGCTCATCGGACGGGGGAGGCACAGATACGCAGTATTTT
>TRBJ2-7|TRBV5-6|NA|TRBD1
CASSFWTGYEQYF
TGTGCCAGCAGCTTTTGGACAGGCTACGAGCAGTACTTC
>TRBJ2-1|TRBV7-3|NA|TRBD2
CASSPGLAQYNEQFF
TGTGCCAGCAGCCCAGGACTAGCGCAATACAATGAGCAGTTCTTC
>TRBJ2-7|TRBV27|NA|TRBD1
CASSWNRGYEQYF
TGTGCCAGCAGTTGGAACAGGGGCTACGAGCAGTACTTC
>TRBJ2-7|TRBV27|NA|NA
CANPIGDLEGVRRCEQYF
TGTGCCAACCCGATTGGAGACCTCGAAGGGGTTCGGCGGTGTGAGCAGTACTTC
>TRBJ2-7|TRBV28|NA|TRBD1
CASSLAGTGAYEQYF
TGTGCCAGCAGTTTAGCCGGGACAGGGGCCTACGAGCAGTACTTC
>TRBJ1-5|TRBV18|NA|NA
CASSPGGRGSNQPQHF
TGTGCCAGCTCACCAGGGGGGAGGGGAAGCAATCAGCCCCAGCATTTT
>TRBJ1-5|TRBV6-1|NA|TRBD1
CASSGDRASNQPQHF
TGTGCCAGCAGTGGGGACAGGGCAAGCAATCAGCCCCAGCATTTT
>TRBJ1-1|TRBV2|NA|TRBD1
CASRGTGWNTEAFF
TGTGCCAGCAGAGGGACAGGATGGAACACTGAAGCTTTCTTT
>TRBJ2-2|TRBV5-4|NA|TRBD2
CASSLAGVGPGELFF
TGTGCCAGCAGCTTAGCGGGAGTGGGACCCGGGGAGCTGTTTTTT
>TRBJ2-5|TRBV25-1|NA|NA
CASSSSLETQYF
TGTGCCAGCAGCTCGTCGTTGGAGACCCAGTACTTC
>TRBJ1-2|TRBV30|NA|TRBD1
CAYTRTGVGGYTF
TGTGCCTACACTCGAACAGGGGTGGGAGGCTACACCTTC
>TRBJ2-1|TRBV21-1|NA|NA
CASSPQDRSYNEQFF
TGTGCCAGCAGCCCGCAAGACAGGTCCTACAATGAGCAGTTCTTC
>TRBJ2-1|TRBV11-3|NA|TRBD1
CASSKGALGNNEQFF
TGTGCCAGCAGCAAGGGGGCCCTGGGAAACAATGAGCAGTTCTTC
>TRBJ1-5|TRBV19|NA|TRBD1
CASSTWDRGSSGNQPQHF
TGTGCCAGTAGTACTTGGGACAGGGGCAGTAGTGGCAATCAGCCCCAGCATTTT
>TRBJ2-6|TRBV28|NA|TRBD1
CASSATGAGANVLTF
TGTGCCAGCAGTGCAACAGGGGCTGGGGCCAACGTCCTGACTTTC
>TRBJ2-5|TRBV7-9|NA|NA
CASSLGGSRETQYF
TGTGCCAGCAGCTTAGGAGGGTCCCGAGAGACCCAGTACTTC
>TRBJ2-7|TRBV4-1|NA|NA
CASSPTPTGTIQEQYF
TGCGCCAGCAGCCCAACCCCGACCGGGACAATACAAGAGCAGTACTTC
>TRBJ1-1|TRBV30|NA|NA
CAWSPGKTEAFF
TGTGCCTGGAGTCCAGGGAAGACTGAAGCTTTCTTT
>TRBJ2-2|TRBV25-1|NA|TRBD2
CASSESPSGGNTGELFF
TGTGCCAGCAGTGAATCCCCTAGCGGGGGGAACACCGGGGAGCTGTTTTTT
>TRBJ1-1|TRBV30|NA|NA
CGGRMNTEAFF
TGTGGAGGGCGGATGAACACTGAAGCTTTCTTT
>TRBJ2-2|TRBV19|NA|NA
CASRRERDTGELFF
TGTGCCAGTAGACGAGAGAGGGACACCGGGGAGCTGTTTTTT
>TRBJ1-1|TRBV4-3|NA|NA
CASSQETGMNTEAFF
TGCGCCAGCAGCCAGGAGACAGGTATGAACACTGAAGCTTTCTTT
>TRBJ1-2|TRBV27|NA|NA
CASSSPREMNYGYTF
TGTGCCAGCAGTTCGCCTCGGGAGATGAACTATGGCTACACCTTC
>TRBJ2-1|TRBV7-9|NA|NA
CASSPVGTLYNEQFF
TGTGCCAGCAGCCCTGTCGGGACACTTTACAATGAGCAGTTCTTC
>TRBJ2-3|TRBV6-1|NA|NA
CASSRSTDTQYF
TGTGCCAGCAGTCGTTCCACAGATACGCAGTATTTT
>TRBJ1-1|TRBV6-1|few|TRBD1
CASNIDRGNTEAFF
TGTGCCAGCAATATAGACAGGGGAAACACTGAAGCTTTCTTT